One TCR beta chain is described in this entry. This clonotype was detected ten times or more. Its antigen has not been determined. The sample holds no much larger clone one base away, and base qualities are not on file. The data stem from a study of T-cell reconstitution after alpha-beta-depleted transplantation in children (dated by TCRdb to about 2016). For context, the study as a whole: Using TCR repertoire profiling, the study followed T-cell immune reconstitution in a quantitative way in children after TCRalphabeta/CD19-depleted allogeneic hematopoietic cell transplantation.

The method behind the library was PCR. Sequenced using an Illumina HiSeq 2500. To normalize quantification of the TCRbeta repertoire, the TCR libraries were built with molecular barcoding that relied on unique molecular identifiers. TCRdb cleaned the public reads at Q25 with fastp, built clones with MiXCR and kept in-frame beta chains. Each entry is one CDR3 protein sequence, shown with its most common DNA and genes. The sample table records around 240,000 distinct CDR3 sequences; 9.7% of these occur just once. Together, the top ten hold over 4.5% of the sample. The CDR3 numbers 14 residues from cysteine through phenylalanine. Only the CDR3 DNA stays, 42 bases, in frame from base 1. Deletion took 5 bases off V and 5 bases off J, with a span of 13 bases between the germline ends. CDR1 and CDR2, per the germline V gene (reference sequence), are MNHEY and SMNVEV.

Sequenced here: PBMCs from the stem cell graft donor, sampled from the stem cell graft. The chain couples TRBV27 to TRBJ1-5, and possibly TRBD1, on 6 matching bases. The sequence was obtained from a human donor who donated a stem cell graft to a child with SCID. The CDR3 is CASSLRQAHQPQHF. The DNA sequence is given as TGTGCCAGCAGTCTCCGACAGGCCCATCAGCCCCAGCATTTT.